The sequence of this T cell receptor (beta chain) was determined in a study of cytomegalovirus exposure and HLA in healthy donors. Use of 60 Vbeta and 13 Jbeta primers characterized the PCR. Some clones are missing from TCRdb's copy, which holds only in-frame ones; the method was immunoSEQ multiplex PCR. Of around 80,000 clones listed, about 75% are singletons. Trimming cost V 0 bases and J 6 bases, with 10 bases left between them. The CDR3 has 14 amino acids. The germline gives CDR1 SGDLS, CDR2 YYNGEE. The chain links TRBV9 to TRBJ1-5; D is possibly TRBD1 (5 bases). This TCR came from a female donor in good health and CMV-seronegative. The sample consisted of PBMCs. The CDR3 nucleotides are TGTGCCAGCAGCGTAGCCGGGGGTGGTCAGCCCCAGCATTTT. It encodes CASSVAGGGQPQHF.